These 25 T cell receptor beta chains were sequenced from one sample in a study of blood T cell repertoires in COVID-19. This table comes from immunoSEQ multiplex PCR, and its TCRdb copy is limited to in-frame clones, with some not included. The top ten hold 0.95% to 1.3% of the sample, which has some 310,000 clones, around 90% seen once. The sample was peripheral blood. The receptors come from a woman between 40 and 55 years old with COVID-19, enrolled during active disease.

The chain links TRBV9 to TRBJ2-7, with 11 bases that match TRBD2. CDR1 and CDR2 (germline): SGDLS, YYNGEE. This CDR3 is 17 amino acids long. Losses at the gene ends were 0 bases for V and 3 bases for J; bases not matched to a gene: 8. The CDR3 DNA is TGTGCCAGCAGCGTAGGGTCCACTAGCGGGAGTCTCTACGAGCAGTACTTC. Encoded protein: CASSVGSTSGSLYEQYF.

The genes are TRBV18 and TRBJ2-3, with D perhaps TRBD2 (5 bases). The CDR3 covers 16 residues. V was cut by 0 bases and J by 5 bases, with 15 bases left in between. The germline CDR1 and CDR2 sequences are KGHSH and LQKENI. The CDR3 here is CASSPPIANSRDTQYF. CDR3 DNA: TGTGCCAGCTCACCACCAATAGCGAACTCACGAGATACGCAGTATTTT.

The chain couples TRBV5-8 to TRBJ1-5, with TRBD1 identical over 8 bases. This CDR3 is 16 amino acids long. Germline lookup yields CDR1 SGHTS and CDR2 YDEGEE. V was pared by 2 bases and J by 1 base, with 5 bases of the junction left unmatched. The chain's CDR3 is CASSFQGAWSNQPQHF. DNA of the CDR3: TGTGCCAGCAGCTTCCAGGGGGCGTGGAGCAATCAGCCCCAGCATTTT.

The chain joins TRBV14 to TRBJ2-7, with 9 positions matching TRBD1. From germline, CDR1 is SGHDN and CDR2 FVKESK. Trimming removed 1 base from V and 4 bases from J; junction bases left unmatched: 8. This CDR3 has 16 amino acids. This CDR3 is CASSQGRQGGIYEQYF. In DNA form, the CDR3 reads TGTGCCAGCAGCCAAGGCCGACAGGGGGGAATATACGAGCAGTACTTC.

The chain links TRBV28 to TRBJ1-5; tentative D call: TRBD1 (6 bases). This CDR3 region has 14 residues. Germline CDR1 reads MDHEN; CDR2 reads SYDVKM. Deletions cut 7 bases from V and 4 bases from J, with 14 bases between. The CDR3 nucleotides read TGTGCCAGCAAACAACTCACAGGGAATCAGCCCCAGCATTTT. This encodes CASKQLTGNQPQHF.

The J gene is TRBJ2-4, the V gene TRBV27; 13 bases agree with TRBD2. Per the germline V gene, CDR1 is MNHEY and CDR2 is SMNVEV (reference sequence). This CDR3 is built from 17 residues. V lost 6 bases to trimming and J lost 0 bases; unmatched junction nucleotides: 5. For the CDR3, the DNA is TGTGCCAGCAGCCCGACTAGCGGGGGGCCAGCCAAAAACATTCAGTACTTC. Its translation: CASSPTSGGPAKNIQYF.

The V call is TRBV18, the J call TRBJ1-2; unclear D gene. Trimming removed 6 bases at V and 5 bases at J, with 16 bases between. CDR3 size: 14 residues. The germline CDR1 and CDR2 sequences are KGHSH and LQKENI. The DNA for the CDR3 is TGTGCCAGCTCCACCGGCGGGCCGCCATATGGCTACACCTTC. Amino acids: CASSTGGPPYGYTF.

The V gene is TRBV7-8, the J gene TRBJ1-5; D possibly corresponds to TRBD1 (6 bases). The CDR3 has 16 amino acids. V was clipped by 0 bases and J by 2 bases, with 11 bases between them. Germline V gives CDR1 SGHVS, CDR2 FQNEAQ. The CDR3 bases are TGTGCCAGCAGCTTAGCGCGGGGGCTGGGCAATCAGCCCCAGCATTTT. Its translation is CASSLARGLGNQPQHF.

The CDR3: CASSPPIVAGEYNEQFF. As DNA, the CDR3 is TGTGCCAGCAGTCCACCTATAGTAGCGGGAGAGTACAATGAGCAGTTCTTC. V gene TRBV28 combines with J gene TRBJ2-1, with 9 positions matching TRBD2. With V trimmed by 5 bases and J by 4 bases, 12 bases remained unmatched. CDR3 length equals 17 residues. The germline CDR1 and CDR2 sequences are MDHEN and SYDVKM.

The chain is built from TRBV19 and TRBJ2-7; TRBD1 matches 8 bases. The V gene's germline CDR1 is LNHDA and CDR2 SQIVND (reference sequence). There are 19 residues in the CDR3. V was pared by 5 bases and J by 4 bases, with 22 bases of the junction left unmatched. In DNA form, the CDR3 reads TGTGCCAGTAGTCCAGGGACAGGCGGCGGGGTTAGGCGGTTATACGAGCAGTACTTC. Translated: CASSPGTGGGVRRLYEQYF.

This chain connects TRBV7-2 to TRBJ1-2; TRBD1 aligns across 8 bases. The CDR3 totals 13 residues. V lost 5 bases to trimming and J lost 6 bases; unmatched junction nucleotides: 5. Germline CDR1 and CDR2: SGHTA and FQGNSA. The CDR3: CASSPSGGNGYTF. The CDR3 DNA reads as TGTGCCAGCAGCCCCTCAGGGGGCAATGGCTACACCTTC.

The CDR3 DNA reads TGTGCCAGCAGTTACACAGGGATGACCTATGGCTACACCTTC. It is translated as CASSYTGMTYGYTF. The V and J genes are TRBV2 and TRBJ1-2; a weak D match, TRBD1 (6 bases). Germline loops: CDR1 SNHLY, CDR2 FYNNEI. Trimming stripped 5 bases from V and 4 bases from J, with 14 bases between. This CDR3 contains 14 residues.

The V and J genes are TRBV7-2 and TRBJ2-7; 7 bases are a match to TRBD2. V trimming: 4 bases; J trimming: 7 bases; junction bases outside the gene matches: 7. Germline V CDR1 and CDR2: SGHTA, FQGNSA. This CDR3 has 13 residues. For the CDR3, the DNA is TGTGCCAGCAGCTCTGGGGGGGTCTTAGAGCAGTACTTC. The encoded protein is CASSSGGVLEQYF.

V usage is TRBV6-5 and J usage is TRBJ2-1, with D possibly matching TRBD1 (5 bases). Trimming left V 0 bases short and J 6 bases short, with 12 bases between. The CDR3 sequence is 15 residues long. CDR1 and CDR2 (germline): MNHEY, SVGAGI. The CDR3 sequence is CASSYSGAMGNEQFF. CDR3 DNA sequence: TGTGCCAGCAGTTACTCAGGGGCCATGGGCAATGAGCAGTTCTTC.

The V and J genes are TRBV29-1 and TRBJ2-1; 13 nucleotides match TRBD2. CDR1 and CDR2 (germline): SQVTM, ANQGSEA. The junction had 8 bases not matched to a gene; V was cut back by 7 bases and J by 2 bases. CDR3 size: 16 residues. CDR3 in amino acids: CSAPPGLAGPYNEQFF. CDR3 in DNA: TGCAGCGCTCCGCCGGGACTAGCGGGGCCCTACAATGAGCAGTTCTTC.

The CDR3 sequence: CASSLAQSNQPQHF. Written as DNA, the CDR3 is TGTGCCAGCAGCTTGGCACAGAGCAATCAGCCCCAGCATTTT. The chain is built from TRBV5-5 and TRBJ1-5; unclear D gene. Trimming shortened V by 0 bases and J by 1 base, and 5 bases separated the two germline ends. The CDR3 has 14 residues. Germline loops: CDR1 SGHKS, CDR2 YYEKEE (reference sequence).

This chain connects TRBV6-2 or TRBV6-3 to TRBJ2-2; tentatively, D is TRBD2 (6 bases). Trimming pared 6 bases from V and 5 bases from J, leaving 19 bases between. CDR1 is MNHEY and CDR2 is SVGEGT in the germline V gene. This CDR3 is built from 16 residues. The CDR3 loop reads CASRPLAGPWTGELFF. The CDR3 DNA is TGTGCCAGCAGGCCTTTGGCGGGGCCATGGACCGGGGAGCTGTTTTTT.

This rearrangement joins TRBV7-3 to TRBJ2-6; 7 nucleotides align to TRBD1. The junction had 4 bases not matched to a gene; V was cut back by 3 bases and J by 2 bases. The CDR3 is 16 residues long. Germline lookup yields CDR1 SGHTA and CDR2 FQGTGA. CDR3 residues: CASSFLTGAGANVLTF. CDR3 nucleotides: TGTGCCAGCAGCTTCCTTACAGGGGCTGGGGCCAACGTCCTGACTTTC.

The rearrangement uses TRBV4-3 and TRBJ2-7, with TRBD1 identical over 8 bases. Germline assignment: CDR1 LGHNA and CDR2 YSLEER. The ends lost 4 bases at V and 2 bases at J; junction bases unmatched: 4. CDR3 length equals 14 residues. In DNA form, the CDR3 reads TGCGCCAGCAGCCTTGGGACAGGCCCCTACGAGCAGTACTTC. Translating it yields CASSLGTGPYEQYF.

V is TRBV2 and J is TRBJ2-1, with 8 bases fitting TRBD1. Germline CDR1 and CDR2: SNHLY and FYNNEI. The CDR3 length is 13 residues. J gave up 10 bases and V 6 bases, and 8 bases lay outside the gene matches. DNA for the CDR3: TGTGCCAGCAGCCCTGACAGGGGAGGAGAGCAGTTCTTC. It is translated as CASSPDRGGEQFF. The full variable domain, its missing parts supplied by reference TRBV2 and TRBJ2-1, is EPEVTQTPSHQVTQMGQEVILRCVPISNHLYFYWYRQILGQKVEFLVSFYNNEISEKSEIFDDQFSVERPDGSNFTLKIRSTKLEDSAMYFCASSPDRGGEQFFGPGTRLTVL.

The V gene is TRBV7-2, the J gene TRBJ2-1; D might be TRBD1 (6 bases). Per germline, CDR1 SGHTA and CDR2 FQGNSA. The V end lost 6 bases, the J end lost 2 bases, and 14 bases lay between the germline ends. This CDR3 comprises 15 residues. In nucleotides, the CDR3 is TGTGCCAGCAGACTGACAGGTATGGCCTACAATGAGCAGTTCTTC. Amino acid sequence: CASRLTGMAYNEQFF.

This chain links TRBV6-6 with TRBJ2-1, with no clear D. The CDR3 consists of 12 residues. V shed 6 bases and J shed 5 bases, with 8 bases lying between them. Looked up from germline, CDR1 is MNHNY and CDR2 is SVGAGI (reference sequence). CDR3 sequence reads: CASSRLDNEQFF. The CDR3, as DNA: TGTGCCAGCAGCCGACTTGACAATGAGCAGTTCTTC.

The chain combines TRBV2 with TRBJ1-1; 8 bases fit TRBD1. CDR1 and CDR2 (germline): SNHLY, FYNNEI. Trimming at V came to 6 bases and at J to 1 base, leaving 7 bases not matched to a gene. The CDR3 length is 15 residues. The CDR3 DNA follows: TGTGCCAGCAGGCCCTCGACAGGGGCGAACACTGAAGCTTTCTTT. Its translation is CASRPSTGANTEAFF. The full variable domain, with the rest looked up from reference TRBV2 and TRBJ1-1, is EPEVTQTPSHQVTQMGQEVILRCVPISNHLYFYWYRQILGQKVEFLVSFYNNEISEKSEIFDDQFSVERPDGSNFTLKIRSTKLEDSAMYFCASRPSTGANTEAFFGQGTRLTVV.

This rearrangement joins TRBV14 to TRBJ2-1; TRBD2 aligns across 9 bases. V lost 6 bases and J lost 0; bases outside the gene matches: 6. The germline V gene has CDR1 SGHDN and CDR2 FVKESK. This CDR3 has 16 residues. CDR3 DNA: TGTGCCAGCAGTCAACTTAGCGGGAGCTCCTACAATGAGCAGTTCTTC. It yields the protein CASSQLSGSSYNEQFF.

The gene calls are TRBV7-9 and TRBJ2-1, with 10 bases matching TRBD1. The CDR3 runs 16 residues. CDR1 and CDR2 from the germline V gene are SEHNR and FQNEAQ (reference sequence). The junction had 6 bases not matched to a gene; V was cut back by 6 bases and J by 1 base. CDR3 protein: CASSRADRGSYNEQFF. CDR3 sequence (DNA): TGTGCCAGCAGTCGTGCGGACAGGGGGTCCTACAATGAGCAGTTCTTC.